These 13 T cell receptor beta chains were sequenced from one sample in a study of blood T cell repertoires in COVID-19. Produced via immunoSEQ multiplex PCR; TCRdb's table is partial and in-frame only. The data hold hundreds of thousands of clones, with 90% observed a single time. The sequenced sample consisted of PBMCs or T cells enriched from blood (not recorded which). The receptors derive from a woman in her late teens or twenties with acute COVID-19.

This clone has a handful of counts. CDR3 loop: CASSLGRAGDEQYF. As DNA, the CDR3 is TGTGCCAGCAGCCTCGGGAGGGCCGGGGACGAGCAGTACTTC. The chain uses TRBV3-1 (or the pseudogene TRBV3-2) and TRBJ2-7; TRBD2 aligns across 8 bases. The CDR3 spans 14 residues. From germline, CDR1 is LGHDT and CDR2 YNNKEL (reference sequence). The V gene end was trimmed by 4 bases and the J gene end by 5 bases; junction bases not matched to a gene: 7.

CDR3: CASSPTGRIGYTF. The CDR3, as DNA: TGTGCCAGCAGCCCGACTGGGAGGATCGGCTACACCTTC. The genes are TRBV9 and TRBJ1-2; D not certain. The CDR3 covers 13 residues. V was pared by 4 bases and J by 8 bases, with 15 bases between. Germline V gene lookup returns CDR1 SGDLS and CDR2 YYNGEE.

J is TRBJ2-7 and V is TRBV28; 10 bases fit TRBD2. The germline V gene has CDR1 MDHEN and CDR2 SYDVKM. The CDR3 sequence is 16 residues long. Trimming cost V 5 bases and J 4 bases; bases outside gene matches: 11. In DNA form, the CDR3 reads TGTGCCAGCAGTCCAGGGACTAGCGAGACCAAATACGAGCAGTACTTC. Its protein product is CASSPGTSETKYEQYF. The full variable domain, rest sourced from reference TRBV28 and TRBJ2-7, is DVKVTQSSRYLVKRTGEKVFLECVQDMDHENMFWYRQDPGLGLRLIYFSYDVKMKEKGDIPEGYSVSREKKERFSLILESASTNQTSMYLCASSPGTSETKYEQYFGPGTRLTVT.

The CDR3 reads CASSRDRNSYNEQFF. CDR3 sequence (DNA): TGTGCCAGCAGTAGGGACAGGAACTCCTACAATGAGCAGTTCTTC. The rearrangement uses TRBV2 and TRBJ2-1, with TRBD1 matching 8 bases. The germline CDR1 and CDR2 sequences are SNHLY and FYNNEI. The V and J ends lost 5 bases and 0 bases, in that order; junction bases with no gene match: 3. This CDR3 is 15 amino acids long.

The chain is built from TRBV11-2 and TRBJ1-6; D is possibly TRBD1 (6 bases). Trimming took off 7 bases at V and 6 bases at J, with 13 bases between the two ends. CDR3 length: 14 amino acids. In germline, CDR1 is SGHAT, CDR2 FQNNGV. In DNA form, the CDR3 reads TGTGCCAGCACGCTGTTGACAGGTAATTCACCCCTCCACTTT. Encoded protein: CASTLLTGNSPLHF.

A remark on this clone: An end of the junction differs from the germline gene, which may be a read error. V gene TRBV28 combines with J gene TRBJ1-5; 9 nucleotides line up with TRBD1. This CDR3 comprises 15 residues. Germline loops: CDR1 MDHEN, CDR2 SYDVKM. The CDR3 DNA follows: TGTGTCAGCACCAGTGACAGGGGGTGGGGTCAGCCCCAGCATTTT. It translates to CVSTSDRGWGQPQHF.

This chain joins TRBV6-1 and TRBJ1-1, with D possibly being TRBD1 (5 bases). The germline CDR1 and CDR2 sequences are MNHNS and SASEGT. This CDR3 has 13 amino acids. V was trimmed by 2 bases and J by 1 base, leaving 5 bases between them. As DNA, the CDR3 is TGTGCCAGCAGTGAAAGGGGGAACACTGAAGCTTTCTTT. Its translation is CASSERGNTEAFF.

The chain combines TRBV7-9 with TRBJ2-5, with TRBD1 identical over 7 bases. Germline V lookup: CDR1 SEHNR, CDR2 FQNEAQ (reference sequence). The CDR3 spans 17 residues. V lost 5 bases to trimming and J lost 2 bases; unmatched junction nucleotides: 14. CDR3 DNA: TGTGCCAGCAGCCCTAGAGGAAGACAGGGCCCTCAAGAGACCCAGTACTTC. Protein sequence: CASSPRGRQGPQETQYF.

CDR3 residues: CASNGGLTYNSPLHF. CDR3 sequence (DNA): TGTGCCAGCAACGGAGGGTTGACCTATAATTCACCCCTCCACTTT. The chain carries TRBV28 and TRBJ1-6, with D uncertain. CDR1 and CDR2 (germline): MDHEN, SYDVKM. The CDR3 runs 15 residues. Trimming pared 7 bases from V and 2 bases from J, leaving 12 bases between.

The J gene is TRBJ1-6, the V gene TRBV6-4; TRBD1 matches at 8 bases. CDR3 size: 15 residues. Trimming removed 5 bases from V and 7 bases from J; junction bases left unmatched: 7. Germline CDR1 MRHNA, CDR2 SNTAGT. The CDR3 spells CASSKQGEINSPLHF. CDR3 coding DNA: TGTGCCAGCAGTAAACAGGGGGAAATCAATTCACCCCTCCACTTT.

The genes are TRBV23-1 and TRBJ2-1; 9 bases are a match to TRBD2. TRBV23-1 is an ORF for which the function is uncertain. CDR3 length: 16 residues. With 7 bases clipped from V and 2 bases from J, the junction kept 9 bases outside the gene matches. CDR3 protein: CASTLAGRKPYNEQFF. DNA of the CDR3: TGCGCCAGCACCCTAGCGGGGAGGAAGCCCTACAATGAGCAGTTCTTC.

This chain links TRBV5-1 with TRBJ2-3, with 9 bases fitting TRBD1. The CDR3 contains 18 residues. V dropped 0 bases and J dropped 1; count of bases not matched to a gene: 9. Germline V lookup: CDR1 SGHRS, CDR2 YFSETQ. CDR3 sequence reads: CASSLEGWRQGGTDTQYF. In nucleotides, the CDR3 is TGCGCCAGCAGCTTGGAAGGTTGGAGACAGGGGGGCACAGATACGCAGTATTTT.

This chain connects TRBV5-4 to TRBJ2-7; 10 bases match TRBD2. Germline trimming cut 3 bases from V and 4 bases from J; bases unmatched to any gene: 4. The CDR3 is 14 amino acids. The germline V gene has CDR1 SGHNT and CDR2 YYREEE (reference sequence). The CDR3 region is CASSSGTSVYEQYF. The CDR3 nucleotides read TGTGCCAGCAGCTCCGGGACTAGCGTTTACGAGCAGTACTTC.